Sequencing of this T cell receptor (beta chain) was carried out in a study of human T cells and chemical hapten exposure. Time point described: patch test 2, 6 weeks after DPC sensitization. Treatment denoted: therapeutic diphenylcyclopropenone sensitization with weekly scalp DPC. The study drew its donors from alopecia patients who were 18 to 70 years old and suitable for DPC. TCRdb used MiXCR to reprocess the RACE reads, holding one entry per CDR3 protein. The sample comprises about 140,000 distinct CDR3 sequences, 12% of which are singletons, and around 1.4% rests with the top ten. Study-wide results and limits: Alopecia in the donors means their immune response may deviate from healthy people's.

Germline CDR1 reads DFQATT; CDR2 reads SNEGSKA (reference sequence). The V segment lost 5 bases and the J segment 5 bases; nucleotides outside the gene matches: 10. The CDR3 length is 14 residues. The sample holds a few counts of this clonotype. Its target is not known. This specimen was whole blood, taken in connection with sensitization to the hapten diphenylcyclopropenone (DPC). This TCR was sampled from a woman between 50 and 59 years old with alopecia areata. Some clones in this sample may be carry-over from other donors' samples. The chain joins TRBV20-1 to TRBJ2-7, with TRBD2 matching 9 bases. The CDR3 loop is CSARRGGAIDEQYF. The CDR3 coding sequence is TGCAGTGCTCGGCGGGGGGGAGCAATCGACGAGCAGTACTTC.